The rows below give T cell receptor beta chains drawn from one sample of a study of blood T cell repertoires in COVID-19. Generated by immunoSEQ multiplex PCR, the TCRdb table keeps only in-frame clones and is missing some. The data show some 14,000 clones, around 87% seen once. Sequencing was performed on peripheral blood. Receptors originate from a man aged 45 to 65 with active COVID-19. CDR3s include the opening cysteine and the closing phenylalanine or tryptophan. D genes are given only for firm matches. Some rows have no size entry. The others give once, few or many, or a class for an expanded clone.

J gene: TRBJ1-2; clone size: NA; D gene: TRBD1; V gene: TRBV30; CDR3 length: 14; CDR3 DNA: TGTGCCTGGAGGGGCAGGGGGACCAACTATGGCTACACCTTC; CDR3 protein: CAWRGRGTNYGYTF
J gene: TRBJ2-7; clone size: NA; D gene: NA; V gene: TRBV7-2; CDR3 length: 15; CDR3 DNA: TGTGCCAGCAGCACACGGGACTCCAAGTCTTACGAGCAGTACTTC; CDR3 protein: CASSTRDSKSYEQYF
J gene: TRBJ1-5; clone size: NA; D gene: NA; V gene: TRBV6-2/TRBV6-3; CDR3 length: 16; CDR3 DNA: TGTGCCAGCAGCCCTCCAGGGGATTATAGCAATCAGCCCCAGCATTTT; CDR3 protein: CASSPPGDYSNQPQHF
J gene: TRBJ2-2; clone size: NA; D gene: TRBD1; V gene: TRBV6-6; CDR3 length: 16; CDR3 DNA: TGTGCCAGCAGTTCACAGGGGGCGCCGCTTTCCGGGGAGCTGTTTTTT; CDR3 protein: CASSSQGAPLSGELFF
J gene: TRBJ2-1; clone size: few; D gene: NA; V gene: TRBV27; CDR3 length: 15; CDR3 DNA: TGTGCCAGCAGCCCAAGAGGGCGGGACGCCAATGAGCAGTTCTTC; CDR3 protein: CASSPRGRDANEQFF
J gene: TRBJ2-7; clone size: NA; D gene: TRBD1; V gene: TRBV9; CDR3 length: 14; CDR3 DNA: TGTGCCAGCAGCGTCAGACAGGGGTCCTACGAGCAGTACTTC; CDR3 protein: CASSVRQGSYEQYF
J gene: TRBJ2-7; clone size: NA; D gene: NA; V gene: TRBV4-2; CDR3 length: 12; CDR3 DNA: TGTGCCAGCAGCCAAGACGCCGGGGGGCAGTACTTC; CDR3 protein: CASSQDAGGQYF
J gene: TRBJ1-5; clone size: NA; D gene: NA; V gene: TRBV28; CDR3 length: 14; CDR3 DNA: TGTGCCAGCAGTCCGGACACTAGCAATCAGCCCCAGCATTTT; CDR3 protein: CASSPDTSNQPQHF
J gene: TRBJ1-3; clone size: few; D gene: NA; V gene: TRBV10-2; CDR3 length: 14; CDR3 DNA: TGCGCCAGCAGGCCCGGGAACTCTGGAAACACCATATATTTT; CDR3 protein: CASRPGNSGNTIYF
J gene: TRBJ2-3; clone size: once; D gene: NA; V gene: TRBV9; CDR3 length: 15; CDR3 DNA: TGTGCCAGCAGCGTAGATCTAACTAGCACAGATACGCAGTATTTT; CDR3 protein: CASSVDLTSTDTQYF
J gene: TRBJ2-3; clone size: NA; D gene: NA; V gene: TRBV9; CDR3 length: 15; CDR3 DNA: TGTGCCAGCAGCGTAGGGGCAGGCCCTGTGGATACGCAGTATTTT; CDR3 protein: CASSVGAGPVDTQYF
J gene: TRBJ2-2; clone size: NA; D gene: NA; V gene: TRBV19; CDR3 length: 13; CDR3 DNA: TGTGCCAGTAGTATAGGGGAGGTCGGGGAGCTGTTTTTT; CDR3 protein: CASSIGEVGELFF
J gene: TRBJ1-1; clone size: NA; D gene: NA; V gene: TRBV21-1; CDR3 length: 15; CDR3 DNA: TGTGCCAGCAGCAAAGCGGAGGGAAAGAACACTGAAGCTTTCTTT; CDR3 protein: CASSKAEGKNTEAFF
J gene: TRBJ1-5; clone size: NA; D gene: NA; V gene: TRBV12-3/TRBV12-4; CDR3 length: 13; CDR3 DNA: TGTGCCAGCAGCTTGACAGCCGATCAGCCCCAGCATTTT; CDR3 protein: CASSLTADQPQHF
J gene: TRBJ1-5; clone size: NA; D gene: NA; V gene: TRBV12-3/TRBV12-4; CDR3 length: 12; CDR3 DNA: TGTGCCAGCAGTTTCGTTCCCCAGCCCCAGCATTTT; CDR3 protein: CASSFVPQPQHF
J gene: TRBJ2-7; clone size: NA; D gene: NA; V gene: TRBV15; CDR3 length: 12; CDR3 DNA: TGTGCCACCAGCTCGGAGATCGGCGAGCAGTACTTC; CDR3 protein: CATSSEIGEQYF
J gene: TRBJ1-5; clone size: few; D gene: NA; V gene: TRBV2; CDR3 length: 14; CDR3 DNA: TGTGCCAGCAGTAACAGGGTGGGCAATCAGCCCCAGCATTTT; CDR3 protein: CASSNRVGNQPQHF
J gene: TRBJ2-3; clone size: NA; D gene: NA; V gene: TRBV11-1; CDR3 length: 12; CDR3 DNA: TGTGCCAGCAGCCGAGGCCTAGATACGCAGTATTTT; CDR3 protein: CASSRGLDTQYF
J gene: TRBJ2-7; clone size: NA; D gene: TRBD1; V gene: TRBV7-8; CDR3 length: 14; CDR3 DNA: TGTGCCAGCAGCCTTGACAGGGTAGCCTACGAGCAGTACTTC; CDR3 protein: CASSLDRVAYEQYF